This T cell receptor beta chain came from a study of cytomegalovirus exposure and HLA in healthy donors (dated by TCRdb to 2016 to 2017). Concerning the study at large: An earlier analysis of several hundred of the donors reported roughly 270 Gb of sequence data and 117 million unique TCR beta sequences from about 200 million T cells. Donor age, sex, ethnicity and CMV serostatus were compiled alongside the repertoire data. A later genetic analysis used genome-wide SNP genotypes for about 60% of the roughly 700 donors, treating that subset as a discovery cohort. Because of strong linkage in the cohort, four to six DR-DQ haplotypes were treated as single units for association and clustering. In the later analysis, no new phenotypic data were used to find candidate immune exposures; instead, reliance was placed on TCR beta sequences and their occurrence across donors. To decide whether each TCR beta V gene segment behaved as functional or pseudogenic, an earlier analysis of over 500 of the donors relied on high-throughput TCR beta sequencing. To study patterns of TCR occurrence, a later analysis re-analyzed previously published TCR beta repertoires from 650 to 750 donors and added high-resolution HLA genotyping. Among a few hundred genotyped donors of the cohort, an average of roughly 240,000 unique TCR beta nucleotide sequences were sequenced per donor, around 18% of them non-productive. Class I and class II HLA loci were covered by the typing at four-digit resolution. High-throughput TCR immunosequencing, statistical association of individual TCRs with disease status, and machine learning were combined to predict cytomegalovirus infection status. Typing coverage varied by locus: about 629-640 donors for A, B, C, DRB1 and DQB1; 522 for DQA1; about 600 for DPA1; under 490 for DPB1. All discovery cohort repertoires had been generated on a single sequencing platform. Of the 300 to 500 genotyped donors, over 80% were placed in the genetic ancestry cluster associated with self-reported Caucasian donors. Along with the approximately 670-subject first cohort, a separate validation cohort of 120 different subjects was used. The study aimed to test whether cataloging public T cell receptors could reveal signatures of past pathogen exposure. About 280 gigabases of sequencing data and 70 million to 100 million unique TCR sequences made up an early release that covered approximately 620 HLA-typed donors. Using immunosequencing, the study profiled T cell repertoires from around 670 subjects and related those repertoires to cytomegalovirus serostatus.

Comments on this clone: The clone's antigen remains unknown. Base qualities are not at hand, and no much larger clone is one base apart.

Looking up the germline V gene yields CDR1 MDHEN and CDR2 SYDVKM. V is pared back by 4 bases and J by 0 bases, with 12 bases lying between the germline termini. There are 16 amino acids in the CDR3, from cysteine to phenylalanine inclusive. The only DNA kept is the CDR3, 48 bases in frame from the first base. The study at large found these results: Only TCR beta chains were sequenced in this cohort, and the absence of alpha or paired-chain data limited detectable features. When HLA alleles, especially DR and DQ, strongly co-occurred, TCR associations were difficult to assign to individual alleles. Several of the top co-occurrence clusters appeared to be linked to parvovirus B19, influenza, CMV and Epstein-Barr virus, according to a later analysis. Some IMGT-functional V segments, including TRBV6-2 and TRBV6-3, could not be distinguished by the 87-base-pair reads and were therefore excluded. A later analysis found that TCR association rates varied across HLA loci, with DRB1 alleles showing the most associated TCRs and HLA-C alleles the fewest. A later analysis found that HLA-associated TCR beta chains were more clonally expanded and had lower generation probabilities than equally common non-associated chains. Three of the identified cytomegalovirus-associated TCR beta chains were confirmed in vitro to be specific for cytomegalovirus antigens. The earlier analysis of approximately 590 of the donors excluded roughly 17 rarely observed V segments, including chromosome 9 orphons, because counts were too low. Immune exposure information for the cohort was limited to CMV serostatus. The presence/absence analyses assumed that sequencing depth was roughly uniform across donors, and that assumption may not be true. Correlated functional status among segregating V segments might be attributable to linkage disequilibrium, but an unknown experimental factor could not be ruled out. Compared with the 666-donor mean, donors in an Asian-associated ancestry cluster had fewer N-insertions in productive TCRs, according to a later genetic analysis. A cluster of highly shared sequence variants was judged likely to represent a technical artifact of the sequencing pipeline. In an earlier analysis of fewer than 700 of the donors, most TCR beta V segments appeared in productive rearrangements about 90% or about 30% of the time, broadly matching IMGT annotations. In the study, some 180 TCR beta chains were listed as associated with cytomegalovirus. According to the authors, the approach could potentially be generalized to other disease states and immunological phenotypes. While some public TCRs were present in many individuals, most TCR sequences turned up only very rarely across donors. A later analysis associated about 18,000 TCR beta sequences with specific HLA alleles at a false discovery rate of 0.05. In a later analysis, most CMV-associated TCR beta chains were found to appear HLA-restricted, with HLA associations seemingly driven largely by CMV exposure. HLA typing was unavailable for some donors at each locus, so association tests used only the typed subset. In both the original and validation cohorts, the classifier was reported to diagnose cytomegalovirus status with high specificity and sensitivity. An association between a missense DCLRE1C variant and V-gene and J-gene trimming of TCR beta chains was found in a later genetic analysis and replicated in an independent cohort. A further reported finding was that TCR beta sequences accurately predicted the HLA-A and HLA-B alleles for most subjects in the first cohort.

The method was the immunoSEQ multiplex PCR assay. For the multiplex PCR, a mixture combining 60 forward primers for TCR Vbeta segments and 13 reverse primers for TCR Jbeta segments was used. The CDR3 region of rearranged TCR beta genes was amplified from genomic DNA with a multiplex PCR assay. The Illumina HiSeq System was used to sequence the amplified TCR beta libraries as 87-base-pair reads. The authors' analysis ran thus. A later analysis counted approximately 74 million unique TCR beta chains across the 670 or so repertoires, and some 11 million of these chains were shared by at least two donors. A nearest-neighbor algorithm error-corrected the raw reads and collapsed the reads into unique sequences, merging closely related sequences to remove PCR and sequencing errors. V, D and J gene segments were assigned by aligning CDR3 sequences to IMGT reference sequences. Each retained sequence needed at least a six-nucleotide match to both a V gene segment and a J gene segment. A rearrangement was called productive if the CDR3 had no stop codons and remained in frame with V and J, and every other rearrangement was called non-productive. Following IMGT convention, CDR3 was defined as the stretch from the second conserved V-encoded cysteine up to the conserved J-encoded phenylalanine. The earlier analysis of about 640 of the donors excluded any sequence lacking an unambiguous match to a single V gene segment. An earlier analysis of 550 to 650 of the donors classified V segments as functional when productive rearrangements were above 56.7% and as segregating when the standard deviation between donors was above 5%. A statistical classification framework was developed to diagnose cytomegalovirus status using the catalog of TCR beta chain sequences. In a later analysis, TCR nucleotide sequences were compared against IMGT/GENE-DB human TR gene sequences so that V and J genes could be assigned. A later analysis assigned CDR3 sequences and most-parsimonious VDJ recombination scenarios with the TCRdist pipeline. A later analysis defined each TCR beta chain by its CDR3 amino acid sequence plus V-gene family, and excluded reads lacking a unique V-gene family. In a later analysis, 450 to 600 highly shared, low-generation-probability nucleotide sequences were removed to address suspected cross-contamination and a sequencing artifact. In a later analysis, a clonal expansion index for each public chain was calculated from normalized within-repertoire ranks of inferred template counts. In a later analysis, generation probabilities were computed using a VDJ recombination model fitted to out-of-frame rearrangements, and the results were checked against IGoR. A later analysis scored TCR-TCR, TCR-HLA and TCR-CMV co-occurrence with hypergeometric tests, applying a repertoire-size bias correction to TCR pairs. In a later analysis, false discovery rates were estimated by permuting HLA or CMV assignments 20 times. In a later analysis, co-occurring TCRs were grouped using DBSCAN, and TCRdist sequence similarity was added for clustering within HLA-allele-positive subsets. For co-occurrence clustering, repertoires with fewer than 30,000 or more than 120,000 public chains were excluded, along with about five repertoires with anomalous nucleotide sharing. Drawn from immuneACCESS, this table holds only the in-frame rearrangements with V and J called that TCRdb kept. Clones are partly lost; checked studies trace under half to an unresolved V gene and leave the rest unexplained. The V and J calls and clone size were taken over from that table, and D and trimming were inferred from the DNA. The sample records some 130,000 clones, roughly 78% of which are singletons. The ten biggest clones cover 6.5% of the sample.

The cohort was made up of 500 to 800 healthy bone marrow donors. Cohort members were all nominally healthy when sampled, although unrecorded immune exposures were likely present. The donor tested CMV seropositive and was one of the 289 seropositive cohort members. A peripheral blood sample was collected from each donor, and TCR beta sequencing was performed on peripheral blood mononuclear cells. Genomic DNA extraction from the blood cell samples was performed with the Qiagen DNeasy Blood Extraction Kit. Material for sequencing was PBMCs. This sequence was found in a man aged 35 to 55 in good health and CMV-seropositive. The chain employs TRBV28 and TRBJ1-4, with the D gene too uncertain to name. This receptor carries the CDR3 CASSSPLGATNEKLFF. The DNA sequence is as follows: TGTGCCAGCAGTTCGCCACTCGGTGCAACTAATGAAAAACTGTTTTTT.